The 13 T cell receptor beta chains below come from one sample, sequenced in a study of T cell responses to AZD1222 COVID-19 vaccine. Assay used: immunoSEQ multiplex PCR; TCRdb lists only in-frame clones, some missing. In the table there are about 79,000 clones, more than 75% of which are singletons. Source: peripheral blood, taken on day 0 of AZD1222 vaccination. The receptors were gathered from an adult in good health.

V is TRBV4-1 and J is TRBJ1-5, with D uncertain. This CDR3 has 15 amino acids. V lost 0 bases and J lost 2, with 8 bases in between. CDR1 MGHRA and CDR2 YSYEKL come from the germline V gene. CDR3: CASSQDWGRNQPQHF. CDR3 nucleotide sequence: TGCGCCAGCAGCCAAGATTGGGGTCGCAATCAGCCCCAGCATTTT.

The table lists this clone with a count of one. The CDR3: CASSSLGGNQPQHF. The CDR3 coding sequence is TGTGCCAGCAGTTCCCTCGGGGGGAATCAGCCCCAGCATTTT. This sequence joins TRBV27 and TRBJ1-5, with a tentative D call TRBD1 (5 bases). Looked up from germline, CDR1 is MNHEY and CDR2 is SMNVEV (reference sequence). The CDR3 totals 14 residues. Trimming shortened V by 4 bases and J by 4 bases, and 11 bases separated the two germline ends.

For the CDR3, the DNA is TGCGCCAGCAGCTTTGGGGGTACTGGAAACACCATATATTTT. Its translation: CASSFGGTGNTIYF. V and J are TRBV5-1 and TRBJ1-3; weak D call: TRBD1 (5 bases). Germline V gene sequence: CDR1 SGHRS, CDR2 YFSETQ. V was trimmed by 2 bases and J by 2 bases, leaving 8 bases between them. The CDR3 spans 14 residues.

This chain uses TRBV11-2 with TRBJ1-3, with D unresolved. CDR1 and CDR2 from the germline V gene are SGHAT and FQNNGV. The CDR3 consists of 15 residues. Trimming took 1 base from V and 2 from J, leaving 9 bases between them. CDR3 sequence (DNA): TGTGCCAGCAGCTTAGCCAACACCCCTGGAAACACCATATATTTT. Amino acid sequence: CASSLANTPGNTIYF.

The rearrangement joins TRBV9 to TRBJ2-5, with D possibly TRBD2 on 6 matching bases. The CDR3 covers 15 residues. V lost 2 bases to trimming and J lost 1 base, with 12 bases between them. The germline V gene has CDR1 SGDLS and CDR2 YYNGEE. The CDR3 is CASSVQGSGQETQYF. The CDR3 nucleotides read TGTGCCAGCAGCGTCCAGGGTAGCGGCCAAGAGACCCAGTACTTC.

The J gene is TRBJ1-2, the V gene TRBV5-8, with D perhaps matching TRBD1 (5 bases). The V end lost 0 bases, the J end lost 2 bases, and 11 bases lay between the germline ends. Germline V gene data show CDR1 as SGHTS and CDR2 as YDEGEE. This CDR3 is built from 15 residues. The CDR3 nucleotides read TGTGCCAGCAGCTTGGACGCCAGGGTGAACTATGGCTACACCTTC. This encodes CASSLDARVNYGYTF.

The V and J genes are TRBV5-1 and TRBJ1-6; D not resolved. Per germline, CDR1 SGHRS and CDR2 YFSETQ. The CDR3 length is 17 residues. V shed 1 base and J shed 0 bases, with 11 bases lying between them. CDR3 amino acids: CASSLLGGSSYNSPLHF. The DNA of the CDR3 is TGCGCCAGCAGCTTGTTGGGCGGGAGCTCCTATAATTCACCCCTCCACTTT. Looking up the rest from reference TRBV5-1 and TRBJ1-6 gives the full variable domain: KAGVTQTPRYLIKTRGQQVTLSCSPISGHRSVSWYQQTPGQGLQFLFEYFSETQRNKGNFPGRFSGRQFSNSRSEMNVSTLELGDSALYLCASSLLGGSSYNSPLHFGNGTRLTVT.

This clone is labeled as medium-sized. This sequence joins TRBV29-1 and TRBJ2-6, with TRBD1 matching 8 bases. There are 17 residues in the CDR3. V lost 2 bases, J lost 4 bases, and 10 bases stayed unmatched. Germline CDR1 is SQVTM and CDR2 is ANQGSEA. The CDR3 region has the DNA TGCAGCGTTGAAAGTGGACAGGGATTCCCCGGGGCCAACGTCCTGACTTTC. It translates to CSVESGQGFPGANVLTF. Supplemented by reference TRBV29-1 and TRBJ2-6, the full variable domain reads SAVISQKPSRDICQRGTSLTIQCQVDSQVTMMFWYRQQPGQSLTLIATANQGSEATYESGFVIDKFPISRPNLTFSTLTVSNMSPEDSSIYLCSVESGQGFPGANVLTFGAGSRLTVL.

This rearrangement joins TRBV28 to TRBJ2-1, with unresolved D. CDR1 is MDHEN and CDR2 is SYDVKM in the germline V gene. CDR3 length equals 11 residues. V gave up 6 bases and J gave up 10 bases, with 10 bases separating them. CDR3 DNA sequence: TGTGCCAGCAGATGGAGAGGAGAGCAGTTCTTC. Translating it yields CASRWRGEQFF.

The chain joins TRBV5-1 to TRBJ1-1, with D uncertain. Between the trimmed V and J ends, which lost 5 bases and 1 base, there was a span of 12 bases. The CDR3 covers 14 residues. Germline loops: CDR1 SGHRS, CDR2 YFSETQ. CDR3 bases: TGCGCCAGCAGTTCTGTTAGCAGGAACACTGAAGCTTTCTTT. It is translated as CASSSVSRNTEAFF.

This clone was seen a few times. Relative to the germline gene, one junction end is altered; a read error may explain this. This CDR3 reads CASSPGTGAFF. CDR3 DNA: TGTGCCAGCAGCCCCGGGACAGGGGCTTTTTTC. The chain is built from TRBV11-2 and TRBJ2-4; 10 bases map to TRBD1. The CDR3 covers 11 residues. Germline lookup yields CDR1 SGHAT and CDR2 FQNNGV.

CDR3 loop: CASSHRGKMNTEAFF. The CDR3 region has the DNA TGTGCCAGCAGCCATAGGGGAAAGATGAACACTGAAGCTTTCTTT. J is TRBJ1-1 and V is TRBV3-1 (or the pseudogene TRBV3-2), with D possibly being TRBD1 (5 bases). The CDR3 length is 15 residues. The germline V and J ends were trimmed by 3 bases and 0 bases, with 11 bases remaining between them. CDR1 is LGHDT and CDR2 is YNNKEL in the germline V gene (reference sequence).

In this sample, this clone turned up once. The chain is built from TRBV6-6 and TRBJ1-4; 11 bases are a match to TRBD1. V lost 6 bases, J lost 7 bases, and 7 bases stayed unmatched. CDR3 length: 15 residues. In germline, CDR1 is MNHNY, CDR2 SVGAGI (reference sequence). In DNA, the CDR3 is TGTGCCAGCAGCCCTCCGGGACAGGGGGGTGAAAAACTGTTTTTT. The encoded protein is CASSPPGQGGEKLFF.